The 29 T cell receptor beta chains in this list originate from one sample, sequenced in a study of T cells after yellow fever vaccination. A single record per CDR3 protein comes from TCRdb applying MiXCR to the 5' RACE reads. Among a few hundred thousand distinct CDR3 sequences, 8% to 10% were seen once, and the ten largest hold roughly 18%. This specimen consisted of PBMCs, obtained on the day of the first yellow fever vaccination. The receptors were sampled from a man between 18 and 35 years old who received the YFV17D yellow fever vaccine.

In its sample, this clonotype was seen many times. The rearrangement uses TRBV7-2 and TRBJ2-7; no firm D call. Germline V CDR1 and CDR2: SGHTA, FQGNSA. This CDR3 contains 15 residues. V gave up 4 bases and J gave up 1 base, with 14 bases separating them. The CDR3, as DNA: TGTGCCAGCAGCTCCGCTGGCAAGCAATCCTACGAGCAGTACGTC. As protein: CASSSAGKQSYEQYV.

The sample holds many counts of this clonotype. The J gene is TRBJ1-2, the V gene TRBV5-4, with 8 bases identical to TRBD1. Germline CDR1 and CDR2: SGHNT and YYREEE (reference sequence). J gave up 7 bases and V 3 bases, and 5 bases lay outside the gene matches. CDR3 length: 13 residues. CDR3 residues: CASSSTDRGGYTF. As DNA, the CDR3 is TGTGCCAGCAGCTCGACCGACAGGGGTGGCTACACCTTC. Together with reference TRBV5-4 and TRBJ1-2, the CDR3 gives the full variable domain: ETGVTQSPTHLIKTRGQQVTLRCSSQSGHNTVSWYQQALGQGPQFIFQYYREEENGRGNFPPRFSGLQFPNYSSELNVNALELDDSALYLCASSSTDRGGYTFGSGTRLTVV.

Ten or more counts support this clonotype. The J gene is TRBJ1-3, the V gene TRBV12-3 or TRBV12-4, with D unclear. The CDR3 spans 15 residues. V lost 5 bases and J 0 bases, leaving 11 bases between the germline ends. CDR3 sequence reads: CASSPQSSSGNTIYF. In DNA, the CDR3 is TGTGCCAGCAGTCCACAATCGAGCTCTGGAAACACCATATATTTT.

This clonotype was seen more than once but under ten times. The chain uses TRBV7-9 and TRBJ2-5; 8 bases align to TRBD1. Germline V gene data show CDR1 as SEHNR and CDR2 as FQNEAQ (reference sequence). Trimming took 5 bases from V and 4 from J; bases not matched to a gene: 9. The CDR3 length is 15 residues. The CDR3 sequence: CASSHNWTGRETQYF. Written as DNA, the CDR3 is TGTGCCAGCAGCCACAATTGGACAGGGCGAGAGACCCAGTACTTC.

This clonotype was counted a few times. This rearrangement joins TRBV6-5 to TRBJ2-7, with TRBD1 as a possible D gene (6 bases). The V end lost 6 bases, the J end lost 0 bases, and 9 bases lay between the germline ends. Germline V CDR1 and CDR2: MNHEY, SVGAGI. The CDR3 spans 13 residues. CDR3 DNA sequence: TGTGCCAGCAGCTACAGGGACTCCTACGAGCAGTACTTC. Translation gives CASSYRDSYEQYF.

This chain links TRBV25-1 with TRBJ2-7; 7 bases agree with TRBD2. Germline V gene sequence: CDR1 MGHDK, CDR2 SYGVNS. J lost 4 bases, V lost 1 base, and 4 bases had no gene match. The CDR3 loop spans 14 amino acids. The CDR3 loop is CASSESQGGYEQYF. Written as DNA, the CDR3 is TGTGCCAGCAGTGAATCGCAGGGAGGGTACGAGCAGTACTTC.

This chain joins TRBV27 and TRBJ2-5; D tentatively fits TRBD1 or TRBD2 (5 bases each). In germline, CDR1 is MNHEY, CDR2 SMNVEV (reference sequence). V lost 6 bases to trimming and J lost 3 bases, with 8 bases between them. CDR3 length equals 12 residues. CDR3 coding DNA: TGTGCCAGCAGGGGGGTGGAAGAGACCCAGTACTTC. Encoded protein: CASRGVEETQYF.

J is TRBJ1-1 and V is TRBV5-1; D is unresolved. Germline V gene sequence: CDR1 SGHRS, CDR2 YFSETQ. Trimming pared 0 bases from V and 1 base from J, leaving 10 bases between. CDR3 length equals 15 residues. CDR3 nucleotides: TGCGCCAGCAGCTTGGCCCCCCCGGGGAACACTGAAGCTTTCTTT. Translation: CASSLAPPGNTEAFF.

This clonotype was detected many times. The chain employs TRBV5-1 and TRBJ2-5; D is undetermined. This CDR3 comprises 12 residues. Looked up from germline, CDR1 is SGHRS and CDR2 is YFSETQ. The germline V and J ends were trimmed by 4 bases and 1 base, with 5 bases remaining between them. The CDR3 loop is CASSVLQETQYF. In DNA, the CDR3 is TGCGCCAGCAGCGTACTCCAAGAGACCCAGTACTTC. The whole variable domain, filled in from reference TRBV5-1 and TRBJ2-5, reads KAGVTQTPRYLIKTRGQQVTLSCSPISGHRSVSWYQQTPGQGLQFLFEYFSETQRNKGNFPGRFSGRQFSNSRSEMNVSTLELGDSALYLCASSVLQETQYFGPGTRLLVL.

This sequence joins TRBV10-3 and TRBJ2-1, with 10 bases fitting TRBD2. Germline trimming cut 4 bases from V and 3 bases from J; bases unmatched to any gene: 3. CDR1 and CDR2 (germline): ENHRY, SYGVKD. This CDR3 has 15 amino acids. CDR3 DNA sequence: TGTGCCATCAGTGCCCCTAGCGGGGGCTACAATGAGCAGTTCTTC. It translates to CAISAPSGGYNEQFF.

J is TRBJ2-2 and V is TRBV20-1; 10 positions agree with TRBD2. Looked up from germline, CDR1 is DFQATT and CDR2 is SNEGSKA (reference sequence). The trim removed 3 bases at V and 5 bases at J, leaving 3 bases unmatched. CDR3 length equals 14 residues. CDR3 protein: CSARGLAYTGELFF. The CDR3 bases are TGCAGTGCTAGGGGACTAGCGTATACCGGGGAGCTGTTTTTT.

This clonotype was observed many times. The CDR3 protein is CASSVASYNEQFF. CDR3 DNA sequence: TGTGCCAGCAGCGTAGCCTCCTACAATGAGCAGTTCTTC. The chain employs TRBV9 and TRBJ2-1; D not resolved. The V gene lost 0 bases and the J gene lost 0 bases, with 1 base spanning the gap. The CDR3 covers 13 residues. CDR1 SGDLS and CDR2 YYNGEE come from the germline V gene.

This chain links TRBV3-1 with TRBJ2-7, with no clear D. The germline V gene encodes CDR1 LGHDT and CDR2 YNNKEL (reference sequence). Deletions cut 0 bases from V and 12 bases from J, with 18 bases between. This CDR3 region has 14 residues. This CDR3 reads CASSQDLDASWAYF. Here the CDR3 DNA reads TGTGCCAGCAGCCAAGATCTGGACGCCTCCTGGGCGTACTTC.

In DNA, the CDR3 is TGCGCCAGCAGCCAATCCAGCAATGAGCAGTTCTTC. Its protein is CASSQSSNEQFF. J is TRBJ2-1 and V is TRBV4-3; no clear D. V shed 2 bases and J shed 6 bases, with 5 bases lying between them. The CDR3 sequence is 12 residues long. Germline CDR1 and CDR2: LGHNA and YSLEER.

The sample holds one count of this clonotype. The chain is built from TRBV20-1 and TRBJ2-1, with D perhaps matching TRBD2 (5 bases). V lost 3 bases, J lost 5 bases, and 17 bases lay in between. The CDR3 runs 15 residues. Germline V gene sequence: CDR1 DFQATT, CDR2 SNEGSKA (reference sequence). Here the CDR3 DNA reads TGCAGTGCTAGTCGTCCGGGATACCCCGACAATGAGCAGTTCTTC. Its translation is CSASRPGYPDNEQFF.

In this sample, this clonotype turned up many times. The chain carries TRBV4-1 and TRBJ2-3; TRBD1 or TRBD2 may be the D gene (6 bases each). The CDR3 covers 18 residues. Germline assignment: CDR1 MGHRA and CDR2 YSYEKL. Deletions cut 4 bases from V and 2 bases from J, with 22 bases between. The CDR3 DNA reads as TGCGCCAGCAGCCTCCTAGTAGGGGGGAACTTTGCCACAGATACGCAGTATTTT. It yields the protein CASSLLVGGNFATDTQYF.

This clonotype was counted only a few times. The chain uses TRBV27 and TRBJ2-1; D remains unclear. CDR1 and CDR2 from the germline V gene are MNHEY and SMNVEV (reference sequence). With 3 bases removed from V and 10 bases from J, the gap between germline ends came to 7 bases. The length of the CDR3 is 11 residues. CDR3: CASSFLREQFF. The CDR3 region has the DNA TGTGCCAGCAGTTTTTTGCGCGAGCAGTTCTTC.

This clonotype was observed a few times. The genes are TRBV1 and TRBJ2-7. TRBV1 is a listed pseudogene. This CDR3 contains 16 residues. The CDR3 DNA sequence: TGCACCAGCGAACCTTCACGGGGTAGGCTATCCTACGAGCAGTACGTC. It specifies CTSEPSRGRLSYEQYV.

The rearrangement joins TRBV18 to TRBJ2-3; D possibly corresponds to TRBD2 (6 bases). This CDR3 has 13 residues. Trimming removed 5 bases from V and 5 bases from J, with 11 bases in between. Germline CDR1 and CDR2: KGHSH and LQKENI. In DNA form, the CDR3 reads TGTGCCAGCTCATCTGGGCGGGAAGATACGCAGTATTTT. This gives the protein CASSSGREDTQYF. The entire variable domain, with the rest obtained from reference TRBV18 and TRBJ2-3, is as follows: NAGVMQNPRHLVRRRGQEARLRCSPMKGHSHVYWYRQLPEEGLKFMVYLQKENIIDESGMPKERFSAEFPKEGPSILRIQQVVRGDSAAYFCASSSGREDTQYFGPGTRLTVL.

CDR3 DNA sequence: TGCGCCAGCAGCCCGAACCCGGGACAGGGTACTAACTATGGCTACACCTTC. This sequence encodes CASSPNPGQGTNYGYTF. The V and J genes are TRBV4-1 and TRBJ1-2, with 9 bases fitting TRBD1. With 4 bases clipped from V and 0 bases from J, the junction kept 9 bases outside the gene matches. The CDR3 contains 17 residues. CDR1 is MGHRA, CDR2 YSYEKL, per germline.

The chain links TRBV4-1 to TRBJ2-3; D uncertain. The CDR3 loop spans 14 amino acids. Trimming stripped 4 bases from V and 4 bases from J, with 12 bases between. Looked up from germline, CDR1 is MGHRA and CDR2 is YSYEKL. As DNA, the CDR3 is TGCGCCAGCAGCCCGTATCAGACTCCAGATACGCAGTATTTT. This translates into CASSPYQTPDTQYF.

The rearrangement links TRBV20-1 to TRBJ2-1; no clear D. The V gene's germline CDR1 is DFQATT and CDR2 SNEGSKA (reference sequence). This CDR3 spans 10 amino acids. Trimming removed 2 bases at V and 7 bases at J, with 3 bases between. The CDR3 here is CSARRNEQFF. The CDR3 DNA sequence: TGCAGTGCTAGAAGAAATGAGCAGTTCTTC.

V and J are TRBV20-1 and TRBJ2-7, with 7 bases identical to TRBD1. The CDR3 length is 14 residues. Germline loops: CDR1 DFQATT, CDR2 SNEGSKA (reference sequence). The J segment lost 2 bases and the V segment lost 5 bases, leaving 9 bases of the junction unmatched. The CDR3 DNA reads TGCAGTGCTCCCCCGGACAGGTTCCCCTACGAGCAGTACTTC. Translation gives CSAPPDRFPYEQYF.

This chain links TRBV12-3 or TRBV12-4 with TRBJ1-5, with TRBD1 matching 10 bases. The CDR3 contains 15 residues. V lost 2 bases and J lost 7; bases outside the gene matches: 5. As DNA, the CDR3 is TGTGCCAGCAGTTTATTCGGGACAGGGGTCCAGCCCCAGCATTTT. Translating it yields CASSLFGTGVQPQHF.

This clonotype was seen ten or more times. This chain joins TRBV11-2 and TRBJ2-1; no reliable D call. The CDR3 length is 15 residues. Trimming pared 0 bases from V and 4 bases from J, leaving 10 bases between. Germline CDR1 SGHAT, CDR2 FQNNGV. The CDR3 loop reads CASSLDRLQYNEQFF. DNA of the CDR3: TGTGCCAGCAGCTTAGATCGATTGCAGTACAATGAGCAGTTCTTC.

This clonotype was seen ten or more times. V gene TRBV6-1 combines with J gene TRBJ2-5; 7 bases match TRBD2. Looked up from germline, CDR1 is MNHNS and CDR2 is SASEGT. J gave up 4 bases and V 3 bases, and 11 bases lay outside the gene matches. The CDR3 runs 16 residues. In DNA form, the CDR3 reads TGTGCCAGCAGTGAGCGACCAGGCGGCGGGAGAGAGACCCAGTACTTC. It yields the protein CASSERPGGGRETQYF.

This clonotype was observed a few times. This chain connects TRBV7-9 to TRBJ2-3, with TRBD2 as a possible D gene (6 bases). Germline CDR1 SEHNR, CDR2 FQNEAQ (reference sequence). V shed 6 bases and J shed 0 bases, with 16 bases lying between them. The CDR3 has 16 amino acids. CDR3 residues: CASSTLLSGSTDTQYF. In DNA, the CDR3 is TGTGCCAGCAGTACTCTACTCAGCGGGAGCACAGATACGCAGTATTTT.

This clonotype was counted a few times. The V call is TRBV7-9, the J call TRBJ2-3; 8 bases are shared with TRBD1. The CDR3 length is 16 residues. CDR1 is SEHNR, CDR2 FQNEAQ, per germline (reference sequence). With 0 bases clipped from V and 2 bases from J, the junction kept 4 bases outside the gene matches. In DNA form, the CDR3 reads TGTGCCAGCAGCTTAGCGAGGGGACAGGCCACAGATACGCAGTATTTT. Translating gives CASSLARGQATDTQYF.

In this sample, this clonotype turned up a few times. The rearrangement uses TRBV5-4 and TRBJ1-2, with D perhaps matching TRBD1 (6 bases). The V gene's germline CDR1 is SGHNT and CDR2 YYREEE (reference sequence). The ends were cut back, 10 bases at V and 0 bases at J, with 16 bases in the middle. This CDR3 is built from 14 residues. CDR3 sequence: CACRGDNTNYGYTF. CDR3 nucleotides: TGTGCCTGCCGGGGGGACAACACTAACTATGGCTACACCTTC.